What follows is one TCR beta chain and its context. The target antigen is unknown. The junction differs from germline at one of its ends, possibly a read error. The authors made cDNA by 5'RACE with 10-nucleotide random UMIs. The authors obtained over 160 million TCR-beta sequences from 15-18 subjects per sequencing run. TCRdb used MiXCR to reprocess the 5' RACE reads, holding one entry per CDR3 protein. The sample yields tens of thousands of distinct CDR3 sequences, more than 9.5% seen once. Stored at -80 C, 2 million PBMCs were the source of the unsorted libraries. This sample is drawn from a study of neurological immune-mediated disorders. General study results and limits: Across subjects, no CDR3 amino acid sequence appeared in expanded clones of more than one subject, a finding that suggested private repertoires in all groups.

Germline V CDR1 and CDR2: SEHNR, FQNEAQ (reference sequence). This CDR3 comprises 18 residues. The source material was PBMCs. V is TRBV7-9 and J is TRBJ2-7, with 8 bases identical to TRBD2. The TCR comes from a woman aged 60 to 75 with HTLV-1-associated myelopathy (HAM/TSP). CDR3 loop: CASSLAGTHSGASYEQYF. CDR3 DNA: TGTGCCAGCAGCCTAGCGGGCACCCACTCTGGGGCCTCCTACGAGCAGTACTTC.